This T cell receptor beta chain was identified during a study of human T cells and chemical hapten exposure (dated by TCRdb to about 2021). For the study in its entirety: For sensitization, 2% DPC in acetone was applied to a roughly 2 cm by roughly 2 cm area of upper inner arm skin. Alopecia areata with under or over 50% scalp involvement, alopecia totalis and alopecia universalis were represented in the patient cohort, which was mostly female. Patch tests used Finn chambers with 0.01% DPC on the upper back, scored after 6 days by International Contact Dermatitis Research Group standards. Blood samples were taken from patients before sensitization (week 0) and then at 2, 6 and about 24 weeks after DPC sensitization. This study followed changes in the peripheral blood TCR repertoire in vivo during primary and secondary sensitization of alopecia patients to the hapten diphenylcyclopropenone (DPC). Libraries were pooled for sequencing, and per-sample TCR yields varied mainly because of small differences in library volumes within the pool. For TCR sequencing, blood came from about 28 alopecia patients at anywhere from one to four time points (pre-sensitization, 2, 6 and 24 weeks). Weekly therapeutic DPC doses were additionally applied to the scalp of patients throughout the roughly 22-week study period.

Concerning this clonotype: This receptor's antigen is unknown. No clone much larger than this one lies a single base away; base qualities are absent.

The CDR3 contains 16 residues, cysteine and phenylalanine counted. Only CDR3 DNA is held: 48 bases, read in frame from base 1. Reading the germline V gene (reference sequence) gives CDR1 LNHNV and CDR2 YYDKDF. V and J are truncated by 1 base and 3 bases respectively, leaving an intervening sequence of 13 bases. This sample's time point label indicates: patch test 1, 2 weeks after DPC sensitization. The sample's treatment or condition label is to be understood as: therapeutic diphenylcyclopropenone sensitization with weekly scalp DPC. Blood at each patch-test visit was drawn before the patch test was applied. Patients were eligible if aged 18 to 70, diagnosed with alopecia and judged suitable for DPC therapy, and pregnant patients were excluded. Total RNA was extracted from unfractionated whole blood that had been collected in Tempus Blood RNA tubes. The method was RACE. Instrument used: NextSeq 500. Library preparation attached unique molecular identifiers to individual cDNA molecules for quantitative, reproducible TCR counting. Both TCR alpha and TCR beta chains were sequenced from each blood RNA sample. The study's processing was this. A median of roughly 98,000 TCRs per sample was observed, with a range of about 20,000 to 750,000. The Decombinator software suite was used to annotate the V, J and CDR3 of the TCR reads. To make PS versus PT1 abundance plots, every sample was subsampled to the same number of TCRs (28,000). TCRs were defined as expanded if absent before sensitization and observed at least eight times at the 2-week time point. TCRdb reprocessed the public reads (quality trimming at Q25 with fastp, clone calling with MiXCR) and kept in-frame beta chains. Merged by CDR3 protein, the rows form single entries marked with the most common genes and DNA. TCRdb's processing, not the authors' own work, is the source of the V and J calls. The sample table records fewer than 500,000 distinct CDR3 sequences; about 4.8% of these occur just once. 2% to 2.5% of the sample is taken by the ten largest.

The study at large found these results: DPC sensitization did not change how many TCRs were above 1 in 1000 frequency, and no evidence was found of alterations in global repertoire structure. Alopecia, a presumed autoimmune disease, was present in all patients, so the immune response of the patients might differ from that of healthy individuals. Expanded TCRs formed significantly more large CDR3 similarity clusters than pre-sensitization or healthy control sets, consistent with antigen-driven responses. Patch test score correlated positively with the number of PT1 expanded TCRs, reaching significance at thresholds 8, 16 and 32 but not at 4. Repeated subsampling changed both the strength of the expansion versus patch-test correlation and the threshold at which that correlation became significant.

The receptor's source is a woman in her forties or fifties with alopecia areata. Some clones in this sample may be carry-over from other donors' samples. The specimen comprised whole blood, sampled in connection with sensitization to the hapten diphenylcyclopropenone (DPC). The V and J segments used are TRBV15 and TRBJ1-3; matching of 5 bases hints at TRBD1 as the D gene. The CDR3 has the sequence CATSRVQGFNGNTIYF. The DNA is TGTGCCACCAGCAGAGTTCAGGGATTCAATGGAAACACCATATATTTT. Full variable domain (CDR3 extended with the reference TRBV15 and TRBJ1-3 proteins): DAMVIQNPRYQVTQFGKPVTLSCSQTLNHNVMYWYQQKSSQAPKLLFHYYDKDFNNEADTPDNFQSRRPNTSFCFLDIRSPGLGDTAMYLCATSRVQGFNGNTIYFGEGSWLTVV.